Reported below is one T cell receptor (beta chain). PCR primers comprised 60 Vbeta and 13 Jbeta primers. Profiled with immunoSEQ multiplex PCR; TCRdb holds only in-frame clones, not every one. The sample carries about 170,000 clones, 60% to 80% recorded once. The data originate from a study of cytomegalovirus exposure and HLA in healthy donors. Germline V gene data show CDR1 as LNHDA and CDR2 as SQIVND (reference sequence). V trimming: 5 bases; J trimming: 4 bases; junction bases outside the gene matches: 5. The length of the CDR3 is 15 residues. Sequencing was performed on PBMCs. This chain connects TRBV19 to TRBJ2-1; TRBD2 agrees at 10 bases. The receptor was isolated from a female donor in good health and CMV-seronegative. The CDR3 DNA follows: TGTGCCAGTAGTCTAGCGGGAGTGTGGTACAATGAGCAGTTCTTC. It encodes CASSLAGVWYNEQFF.